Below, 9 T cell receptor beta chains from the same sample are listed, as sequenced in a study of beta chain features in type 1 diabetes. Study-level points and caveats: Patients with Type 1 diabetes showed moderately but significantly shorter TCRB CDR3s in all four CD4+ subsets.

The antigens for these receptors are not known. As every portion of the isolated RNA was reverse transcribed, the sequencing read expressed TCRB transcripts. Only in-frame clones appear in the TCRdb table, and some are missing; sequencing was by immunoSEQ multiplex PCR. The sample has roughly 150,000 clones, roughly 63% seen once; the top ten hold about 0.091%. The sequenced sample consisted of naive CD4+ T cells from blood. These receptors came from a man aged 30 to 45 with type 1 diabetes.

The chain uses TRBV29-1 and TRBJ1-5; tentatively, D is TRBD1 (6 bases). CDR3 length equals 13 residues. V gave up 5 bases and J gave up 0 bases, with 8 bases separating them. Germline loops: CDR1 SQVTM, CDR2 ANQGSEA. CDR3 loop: CSVRQDSNQPQHF. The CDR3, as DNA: TGCAGCGTTCGACAGGATAGCAATCAGCCCCAGCATTTT.

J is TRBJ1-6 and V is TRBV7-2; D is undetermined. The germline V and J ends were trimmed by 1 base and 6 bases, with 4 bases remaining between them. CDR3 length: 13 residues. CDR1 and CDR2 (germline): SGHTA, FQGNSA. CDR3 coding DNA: TGTGCCAGCAGCTTAGAGATTAATTCACCCCTCCACTTT. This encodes CASSLEINSPLHF.

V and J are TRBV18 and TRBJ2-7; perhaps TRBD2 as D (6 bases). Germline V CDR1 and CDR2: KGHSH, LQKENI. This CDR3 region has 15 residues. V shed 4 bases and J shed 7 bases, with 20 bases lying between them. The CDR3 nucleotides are TGTGCCAGCTCACAAGACAGCGGGCTTTTCGGAGAGCAGTACTTC. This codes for CASSQDSGLFGEQYF.

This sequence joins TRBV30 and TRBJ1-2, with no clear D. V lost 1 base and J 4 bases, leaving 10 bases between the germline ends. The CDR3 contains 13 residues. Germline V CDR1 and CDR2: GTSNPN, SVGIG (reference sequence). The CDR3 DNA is TGTGCCTGGAGTGCGGGATTCGGCTATGGCTACACCTTC. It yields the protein CAWSAGFGYGYTF.

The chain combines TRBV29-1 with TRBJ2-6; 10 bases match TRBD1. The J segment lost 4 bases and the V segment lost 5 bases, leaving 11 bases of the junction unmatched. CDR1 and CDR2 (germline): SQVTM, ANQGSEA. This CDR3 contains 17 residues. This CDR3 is CSVLTGGAVGGANVLTF. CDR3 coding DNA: TGCAGCGTTTTGACAGGGGGCGCGGTTGGCGGGGCCAACGTCCTGACTTTC.

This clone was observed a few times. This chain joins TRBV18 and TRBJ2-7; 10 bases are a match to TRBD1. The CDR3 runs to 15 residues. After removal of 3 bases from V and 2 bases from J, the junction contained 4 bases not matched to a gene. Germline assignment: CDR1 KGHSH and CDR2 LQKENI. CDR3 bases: TGTGCCAGCTCACCTCGGACAGGGGGAACCTACGAGCAGTACTTC. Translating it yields CASSPRTGGTYEQYF.

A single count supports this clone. The CDR3 sequence is CASSLEGGPETQYF. In DNA, the CDR3 is TGTGCCAGCAGCTTAGAAGGGGGCCCGGAGACCCAGTACTTC. The V gene is TRBV7-2, the J gene TRBJ2-5, with 7 bases identical to TRBD1. V shed 1 base, J shed 5 bases, and the junction held 4 bases outside the gene matches. Per the germline V gene, CDR1 is SGHTA and CDR2 is FQGNSA. The CDR3 runs 14 residues.

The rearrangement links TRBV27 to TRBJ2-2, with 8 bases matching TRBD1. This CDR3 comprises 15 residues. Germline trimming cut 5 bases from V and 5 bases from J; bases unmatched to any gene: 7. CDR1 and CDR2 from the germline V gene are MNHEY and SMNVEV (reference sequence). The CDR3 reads CASSKSWTGTGELFF. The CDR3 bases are TGTGCCAGCAGTAAATCGTGGACAGGGACCGGGGAGCTGTTTTTT.

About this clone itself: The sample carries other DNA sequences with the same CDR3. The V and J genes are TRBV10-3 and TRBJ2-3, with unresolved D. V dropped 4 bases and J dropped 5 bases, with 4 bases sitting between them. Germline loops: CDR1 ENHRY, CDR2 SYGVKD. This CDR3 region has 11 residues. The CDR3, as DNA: TGTGCCATCAGTGGAGGAGATACGCAGTATTTT. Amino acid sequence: CAISGGDTQYF.